What follows are 27 T cell receptor beta chains derived from one specimen sequenced in a study of tumor-infiltrating lymphocytes in primary liver carcinoma. The input was 500 ng total RNA; TCR beta cDNA was made from it with a constant-region primer. Slightly modified ARM-PCR served as the procedure for the TCR beta libraries. These libraries came from three rounds of nested multiplex PCR. The opening two PCR rounds, ten to eleven cycles each, paired TRBV1-TRBV30 forward primers with a C-beta reverse primer. TCRdb re-analysed the multiplex PCR reads in MiXCR, keeping a single row per CDR3 protein. Of 190,000 or so distinct CDR3 sequences in the sample, less than 75% were seen once. Unsorted whole blood supplied the RNA, and germline DNA was extracted too. The source material was peripheral blood. Receptor source: an older woman with primary liver carcinoma and hepatitis B virus infection.

Comments on this clonotype: A much larger clone sits a single nucleotide away, making a read error possible. The chain has TRBV6-1 and TRBJ1-2; D is perhaps TRBD1 (6 bases). CDR1 is MNHNS, CDR2 SASEGT, per germline. This CDR3 is built from 16 residues. Trimming took 7 bases from V and 0 from J, leaving 18 bases between them. The CDR3 reads CASNMQGRGTNYGYTF. CDR3 sequence (DNA): TGTGCCAGCAATATGCAGGGAAGGGGGACTAACTATGGCTACACCTTC.

Worth noting for this clonotype: A much larger clone is a single base away; this may be a read error. The chain has TRBV7-9 and TRBJ1-1; D call uncertain. The CDR3 is 15 residues long. Trimming stripped 4 bases from V and 5 bases from J, with 17 bases between. In germline, CDR1 is SEHNR, CDR2 FQNEAQ (reference sequence). The CDR3 here is CASSSTTWVGTEAFF. CDR3 DNA: TGTGCCAGCAGCTCGACTACATGGGTGGGAACTGAAGCTTTCTTT. The full variable domain, rest sourced from reference TRBV7-9 and TRBJ1-1, is DTGVSQNPRHKITKRGQNVTFRCDPISEHNRLYWYRQTLGQGPEFLTYFQNEAQLEKSRLLSDRFSAERPKGSFSTLEIQRTEQGDSAMYLCASSSTTWVGTEAFFGQGTRLTVV.

This clonotype was seen ten or more times. The chain combines TRBV29-1 with TRBJ2-7; 9 positions match TRBD1. Germline V gene data show CDR1 as SQVTM and CDR2 as ANQGSEA. The V segment lost 7 bases and the J segment 1 base; nucleotides outside the gene matches: 5. This CDR3 spans 13 amino acids. The CDR3, as DNA: TGCAGCGCCCGGGACAGGGATTCCTACGAGCAGTACTTC. It yields the protein CSARDRDSYEQYF.

Note on this clonotype: The junction and the germline gene differ at one end; a read error may be behind it. The chain carries TRBV12-3 or TRBV12-4 and TRBJ2-1; 8 bases are a match to TRBD2. The CDR3 has 15 amino acids. The CDR3 coding sequence is TGTGCCGGCAGACCTGGCGGGAGGTCCTACAATGTGCAGTTCTTC. Translation: CAGRPGGRSYNVQFF.

The gene calls are TRBV28 and TRBJ2-5, with a possible D match to TRBD1 (6 bases). Trimming shortened V by 4 bases and J by 5 bases, and 20 bases separated the two germline ends. This CDR3 spans 16 amino acids. Germline assignment: CDR1 MDHEN and CDR2 SYDVKM. The DNA for the CDR3 is TGTGCCAGCAGTTCCAGATGGACAGTCCCCGGGGAGACCCAGTACTTC. Protein: CASSSRWTVPGETQYF. Variable domain in full (rest from reference TRBV28 and TRBJ2-5): DVKVTQSSRYLVKRTGEKVFLECVQDMDHENMFWYRQDPGLGLRLIYFSYDVKMKEKGDIPEGYSVSREKKERFSLILESASTNQTSMYLCASSSRWTVPGETQYFGPGTRLLVL.

About this clonotype itself: One base away lies a much larger clone, so this may be a sequencing read error. V usage is TRBV5-5 and J usage is TRBJ2-3, with D unresolved. The CDR3 runs 15 residues. From germline, CDR1 is SGHKS and CDR2 YYEKEE (reference sequence). The CDR3 loop is CASRHSLGNTDTRYF. CDR3 coding DNA: TGTGCCAGCAGGCATTCGTTGGGCAACACAGATACGCGGTATTTT.

Details on this clonotype: One end of the junction is discordant with germline, which a read error may explain. The chain combines TRBV28 with TRBJ1-1; D uncertain. The CDR3 totals 15 residues. Germline assignment: CDR1 MDHEN and CDR2 SYDVKM. CDR3 in amino acids: CASNAPGIPNIEAFF. CDR3 sequence (DNA): TGTGCCAGCAACGCCCCTGGGATTCCGAACATTGAAGCTTTCTTT.

This clonotype occurred a few times. In DNA, the CDR3 is TGCGCCAGCAGCGGAGGGACTAGACAGGGGGCGATTGAGACCCAGTACTTC. It is translated as CASSGGTRQGAIETQYF. V and J are TRBV4-1 and TRBJ2-5, with 10 bases lining up with TRBD1. V gave up 5 bases and J gave up 5 bases; unmatched junction bases: 14. CDR1 is MGHRA and CDR2 is YSYEKL in the germline V gene. The CDR3 is made up of 17 amino acids.

On this clonotype itself: Just one base apart from a much larger clone, this may be a read error. This CDR3 fails to terminate in the conserved phenylalanine or tryptophan, so it likely reflects a read error. The chain links TRBV6-5 to TRBJ2-2, with D tentatively TRBD1 (5 bases). The germline CDR1 and CDR2 sequences are MNHEY and SVGAGI. The CDR3 extends over 13 amino acids. The ends were cut back, 5 bases at V and 3 bases at J, with 7 bases in the middle. Here the CDR3 reads CASSPRDTGELFL. In nucleotides, the CDR3 is TGTGCCAGCAGTCCCAGGGACACCGGGGAGCTGTTTCTT.

This clonotype was observed many times. This chain joins TRBV6-1 and TRBJ2-1, with D perhaps assigned TRBD1 or TRBD2 (6 bases each). V lost 6 bases to trimming and J lost 4 bases, with 13 bases between them. The CDR3 contains 14 residues. The germline V gene has CDR1 MNHNS and CDR2 SASEGT. The DNA of the CDR3 is TGTGCCAGCAGCTTAGAAGGGGGGTACAATGAGCAGTTCTTC. It translates to CASSLEGGYNEQFF.

V is TRBV11-2 and J is TRBJ1-6; 8 bases line up with TRBD1. Germline CDR1 SGHAT, CDR2 FQNNGV. Losses at the gene ends were 0 bases for V and 7 bases for J; bases not matched to a gene: 5. This CDR3 region has 16 residues. CDR3 coding DNA: TGTGCCAGCAGCTTAGATGATGACAGGGGAAATTCACCCCTCCACTTT. Its protein is CASSLDDDRGNSPLHF. Combining the CDR3 with reference TRBV11-2 and TRBJ1-6 gives the whole variable domain EAGVAQSPRYKIIEKRQSVAFWCNPISGHATLYWYQQILGQGPKLLIQFQNNGVVDDSQLPKDRFSAERLKGVDSTLKIQPAKLEDSAVYLCASSLDDDRGNSPLHFGNGTRLTVT.

With regard to this clonotype: Since a much larger clone is just one base distant, this may be a read error. The J gene is TRBJ2-1, the V gene TRBV6-5; 9 bases match TRBD2. The CDR3 contains 16 residues. Germline V gives CDR1 MNHEY, CDR2 SVGAGI. Losses at the gene ends were 0 bases for V and 5 bases for J; bases not matched to a gene: 5. The DNA of the CDR3 is TGTGCCAGCAGTTACTCGACTAGCGGCGTGCACAATGAGCAGTTCTTC. This encodes CASSYSTSGVHNEQFF.

Of note for this clonotype: A much larger clone sits a single nucleotide away, making a read error possible. The chain carries TRBV6-1 and TRBJ1-2, with 7 bases aligning to TRBD1. This CDR3 region has 12 residues. Germline CDR1 is MNHNS and CDR2 is SASEGT. The CDR3 coding sequence is TGTGCCACTTCCTGGCAGGGGGATGGCTACGCCTTC. Amino acid sequence: CATSWQGDGYAF.

A remark on this clonotype: This CDR3 fails to terminate in the conserved phenylalanine or tryptophan, so it likely reflects a read error. This sequence joins TRBV11-3 and TRBJ2-1; D ambiguous. The CDR3 spans 13 residues. The germline V gene has CDR1 SGHNT and CDR2 YENEEA. The CDR3 spells CASSLEVPTEQFI. DNA for the CDR3: TGTGCAAGCAGCTTAGAAGTCCCGACTGAGCAGTTCATC.

This chain's CDR3 is CASNAIADRGDTGELFF. The CDR3 DNA is TGTGCCAGCAATGCTATCGCCGACAGGGGGGACACCGGGGAGCTGTTTTTT. The chain links TRBV12-3 or TRBV12-4 to TRBJ2-2, with 9 bases identical to TRBD1. The CDR3 sequence is 17 residues long. With V trimmed by 7 bases and J by 3 bases, 12 bases remained unmatched.

The chain is built from TRBV28 and TRBJ2-7; D ambiguous. Germline V lookup: CDR1 MDHEN, CDR2 SYDVKM. This CDR3 has 12 amino acids. Trimming pared 6 bases from V and 4 bases from J, leaving 10 bases between. CDR3 bases: TGTGCCAGCAGGCACGGCCAGTACGAGCAGTACTTC. This gives the protein CASRHGQYEQYF.

This clonotype has a count of ten or more. This chain joins TRBV4-1 and TRBJ2-7, with TRBD2 identical over 8 bases. The ends lost 0 bases at V and 3 bases at J; junction bases unmatched: 10. In germline, CDR1 is MGHRA, CDR2 YSYEKL. There are 17 residues in the CDR3. The CDR3 DNA is TGCGCCAGCAGCCAAGACCGTACCCCGGGACTAGTCTACGAGCAGTACTTC. This translates into CASSQDRTPGLVYEQYF.

V gene TRBV11-2 combines with J gene TRBJ1-1, with D perhaps TRBD1 (6 bases). CDR3 length: 14 amino acids. Germline values: CDR1 SGHAT, CDR2 FQNNGV. CDR3 nucleotide sequence: TGTGTCATCAGCACTCGACAGGTTCCGGCCGAAGCTTTCTTT. Translation gives CVISTRQVPAEAFF. The complete variable domain, with remaining parts taken from reference TRBV11-2 and TRBJ1-1, reads EAGVAQSPRYKIIEKRQSVAFWCNPISGHATLYWYQQILGQGPKLLIQFQNNGVVDDSQLPKDRFSAERLKGVDSTLKIQPAKLEDSAVYLCVISTRQVPAEAFFGQGTRLTVV.

Details on this clonotype: A read error may produce the germline difference seen at one junction end. The genes are TRBV11-2 and TRBJ2-3; D is perhaps TRBD1 (5 bases). The germline CDR1 and CDR2 sequences are SGHAT and FQNNGV. This CDR3 spans 15 amino acids. The CDR3 nucleotides read TGTGCCGACAGCTCCCAGGGCTTTAGCACAGATACACAGTATTTT. This codes for CADSSQGFSTDTQYF.

This clonotype was counted only a few times. The CDR3 nucleotides are TGTGCCAGTAGGAAGAGACTAGCGGGAGTTGGCAATGAGCAGTTCTTC. Protein product: CASRKRLAGVGNEQFF. The V call is TRBV19, the J call TRBJ2-1; 12 nucleotides align to TRBD2. The length of the CDR3 is 16 residues. Per germline, CDR1 LNHDA and CDR2 SQIVND (reference sequence). Trimming at V came to 6 bases and at J to 6 bases, leaving 9 bases not matched to a gene.

This clonotype was detected only once. The junction and the germline gene differ at one end; a read error may be behind it. The rearrangement links TRBV11-2 to TRBJ2-5; tentative D call: TRBD1 (6 bases). This CDR3 has 15 residues. Germline V CDR1 and CDR2: SGHAT, FQNNGV. The DNA for the CDR3 is TGTGTCAGCAGCTTAGAGTCCGGGACAAGGTCGGCCCAGAACTTC. Amino acids: CVSSLESGTRSAQNF. Filled out from reference TRBV11-2 and TRBJ2-5, the complete variable domain reads EAGVAQSPRYKIIEKRQSVAFWCNPISGHATLYWYQQILGQGPKLLIQFQNNGVVDDSQLPKDRFSAERLKGVDSTLKIQPAKLEDSAVYLCVSSLESGTRSAQNFGPGTRLLVL.

On this clonotype: This could be a read error, since a much larger clone is one nucleotide away. V and J are TRBV10-2 and TRBJ2-7; 10 nucleotides agree with TRBD2. Looked up from germline, CDR1 is WSHSY and CDR2 is SAAADI. This CDR3 contains 14 residues. The CDR3 sequence: CASTEIAGGSEQYF. The CDR3, as DNA: TGCGCCAGCACTGAGATAGCGGGAGGCTCAGAGCAGTACTTC.

This clonotype was recorded many times. The chain uses TRBV11-2 and TRBJ2-5; D remains ambiguous. CDR3 length equals 13 residues. V was pared by 5 bases and J by 5 bases, with 12 bases between. In germline, CDR1 is SGHAT, CDR2 FQNNGV. The CDR3 loop is CASSEWPRETQYF. The CDR3 DNA reads as TGTGCCAGCAGCGAGTGGCCCCGTGAGACCCAGTACTTC. Full variable domain (remainder filled in from reference TRBV11-2 and TRBJ2-5): EAGVAQSPRYKIIEKRQSVAFWCNPISGHATLYWYQQILGQGPKLLIQFQNNGVVDDSQLPKDRFSAERLKGVDSTLKIQPAKLEDSAVYLCASSEWPRETQYFGPGTRLLVL.

About this clonotype: Germline and junction disagree at one end, which may indicate a read error. The chain combines TRBV7-8 with TRBJ2-2; perhaps D is TRBD1 or TRBD2 (5 bases each). The CDR3 runs 16 residues. Germline loops: CDR1 SGHVS, CDR2 FQNEAQ. The CDR3 loop reads CASSLGAGLATGVLFF. In DNA form, the CDR3 reads TGTGCCAGCAGCTTAGGGGCAGGGCTGGCCACCGGGGTGCTGTTTTTT.

Comment on this clonotype: A much larger clone lies one base from this, so it may be a read error. The V gene is TRBV12-3 or TRBV12-4, the J gene TRBJ2-7; either TRBD1 or TRBD2 may supply D (6 bases each). The CDR3 is made up of 13 amino acids. V was cut by 5 bases and J by 2 bases, with 10 bases left in between. DNA for the CDR3: TGTGCCAGCAGTGACGGGGGCACCTACGAGCAGTACTTC. Protein product: CASSDGGTYEQYF.

This clonotype has a handful of counts. The chain has TRBV5-1 and TRBJ2-7; tentative D call: TRBD2 (5 bases). The germline V gene encodes CDR1 SGHRS and CDR2 YFSETQ. This CDR3 is 16 amino acids long. Trimming removed 3 bases at V and 0 bases at J, with 16 bases between. DNA of the CDR3: TGCGCCAGCAGCTCCTCCCCAAGCGGAAGCTCCTACGAGCAGTACTTC. Translation gives CASSSSPSGSSYEQYF.

The chain employs TRBV11-2 and TRBJ2-7, with D perhaps TRBD1 (5 bases). Trimming shortened V by 5 bases and J by 2 bases, and 19 bases separated the two germline ends. Germline-derived CDR1 and CDR2 are SGHAT and FQNNGV. CDR3 length equals 16 residues. In DNA, the CDR3 is TGTGCCAGCAGCCATTTAAGCAGGATAGGGGCCTACGAGCAGTACTTC. Its protein is CASSHLSRIGAYEQYF.